Below, 24 T cell receptor beta chains from the same sample are listed, as sequenced in a study of T cells in Graves' hyperthyroidism and ophthalmopathy. From RNA transcripts, TCR beta CDR3 regions were amplified. When the TCR CDR3 underwent first-round RT-PCR, the HTBI primer set was used. TCRdb re-analysed the multiplex PCR reads in MiXCR, keeping a single row per CDR3 protein. The table includes a few hundred thousand distinct CDR3 sequences, around 46% detected once. Sequencing was carried out using peripheral blood or thyroid tissue (not recorded which). Receptor source: an adult woman with Graves' disease, either hyperthyroidism or ophthalmopathy (not recorded which).

Details on this clonotype: Relative to the germline gene, one junction end is altered; a read error may explain this. V and J are TRBV14 and TRBJ2-5; 7 nucleotides align to TRBD1. Germline loops: CDR1 SGHDN, CDR2 FVKESK. The length of the CDR3 is 15 residues. The CDR3 loop is CASSDPHRGREIQYF. The CDR3 DNA follows: TGTGCCAGCAGCGACCCTCACAGGGGACGAGAGATCCAGTACTTC.

The DNA for the CDR3 is TGTGCCAACCGGGACAGGGTGGGCTACGAGCAGTACTTC. It codes for CANRDRVGYEQYF. V gene TRBV2 combines with J gene TRBJ2-7, with 9 bases matching TRBD1. With 10 bases clipped from V and 3 bases from J, the junction kept 7 bases outside the gene matches. This CDR3 has 13 amino acids. Germline V gene sequence: CDR1 SNHLY, CDR2 FYNNEI.

There are a few counts of this clonotype. The V gene is TRBV7-2, the J gene TRBJ2-7; perhaps TRBD2 as D (5 bases). Deletions cut 3 bases from V and 0 bases from J, with 15 bases between. This CDR3 spans 16 amino acids. Germline CDR1 is SGHTA and CDR2 is FQGNSA. The CDR3 region is CASSLWAGESSYEQYF. CDR3 sequence (DNA): TGTGCCAGCAGCTTGTGGGCTGGGGAGAGCTCCTACGAGCAGTACTTC.

Concerning this clonotype itself: The junction departs from germline at one end; a sequencing error may be responsible. This chain uses TRBV15 with TRBJ1-5; D is unclear. CDR3 length equals 17 residues. Germline V gives CDR1 LNHNV, CDR2 YYDKDF (reference sequence). Written as DNA, the CDR3 is TGTGCCGCCAGCAGTCCCCCGGAAGGTAGTAGCAATCAGCCCCAGCATTTT. This codes for CAASSPPEGSSNQPQHF. The full variable domain, in which reference TRBV15 and TRBJ1-5 provide the parts outside the CDR3, is DAMVIQNPRYQVTQFGKPVTLSCSQTLNHNVMYWYQQKSSQAPKLLFHYYDKDFNNEADTPDNFQSRRPNTSFCFLDIRSPGLGDTAMYLCAASSPPEGSSNQPQHFGDGTRLSIL.

CDR3 amino acids: CASSVETGANYGYTF. The CDR3 region has the DNA TGTGCCAGCAGTGTAGAGACAGGGGCTAACTATGGCTACACCTTC. The chain carries TRBV6-5 and TRBJ1-2; 8 bases align to TRBD1. Germline CDR1 and CDR2: MNHEY and SVGAGI. Losses at the gene ends were 5 bases for V and 0 bases for J; bases not matched to a gene: 5. The CDR3 consists of 15 residues.

J is TRBJ1-5 and V is TRBV20-1; no clear D gene. The CDR3 has 14 amino acids. Germline V lookup: CDR1 DFQATT, CDR2 SNEGSKA (reference sequence). The CDR3 DNA sequence: TGCAGCGCAAAACTCCCATTGGGGAATCAGCCCCAGCATTTT. The encoded protein is CSAKLPLGNQPQHF.

This clonotype has only a few counts. The chain recombines TRBV7-2 with TRBJ1-6, with a possible D match to TRBD1 (6 bases). Germline-derived CDR1 and CDR2 are SGHTA and FQGNSA. The CDR3 extends over 15 amino acids. Between the trimmed V and J ends, which lost 0 bases and 8 bases, there was a span of 11 bases. The CDR3, as DNA: TGTGCCAGCAGCTTAGCCGGGGGCAGGGATTCACCCCTCCACTTT. This sequence encodes CASSLAGGRDSPLHF.

This clonotype was seen at least ten times. The rearrangement links TRBV5-5 to TRBJ2-5, with TRBD2 matching over 8 bases. With V trimmed by 3 bases and J by 4 bases, 14 bases remained unmatched. The CDR3 runs to 17 residues. Germline V gene lookup returns CDR1 SGHKS and CDR2 YYEKEE (reference sequence). CDR3 in amino acids: CASSWGPGGPFRETQYF. The CDR3 DNA is TGTGCCAGCAGCTGGGGGCCGGGAGGGCCCTTCAGAGAGACCCAGTACTTC.

The chain is built from TRBV10-3 and TRBJ2-5, with unresolved D. V was trimmed by 2 bases and J by 2 bases, leaving 6 bases between them. From germline, CDR1 is ENHRY and CDR2 SYGVKD. The CDR3 extends over 13 amino acids. The CDR3 sequence is CAISEGIQETQYF. The CDR3, as DNA: TGTGCCATCAGTGAGGGGATTCAAGAGACCCAGTACTTC.

The chain is built from TRBV28 and TRBJ2-2; 10 bases are a match to TRBD2. Germline V gene lookup returns CDR1 MDHEN and CDR2 SYDVKM. The V and J ends lost 7 bases and 7 bases, in that order; junction bases with no gene match: 12. This CDR3 is 16 amino acids long. In nucleotides, the CDR3 is TGTGCCAGCATGGGGCTAGCGGGAGTGGGAAACGGGGAGCTGTTTTTT. It translates to CASMGLAGVGNGELFF.

The CDR3 bases are TGTGCCATCAGGGGGATAGCACAGCATGGTAGTGCTTTCTTT. Its translation is CAIRGIAQHGSAFF. This rearrangement joins TRBV10-3 to TRBJ1-1; D call uncertain. The CDR3 sequence is 14 residues long. Germline CDR1 reads ENHRY; CDR2 reads SYGVKD. Between the trimmed V and J ends, which lost 6 bases and 11 bases, there was a span of 22 bases.

The chain joins TRBV2 to TRBJ2-5, with D maybe TRBD2 (5 bases). With 4 bases removed from V and 11 bases from J, the gap between germline ends came to 17 bases. This CDR3 has 13 amino acids. Germline V CDR1 and CDR2: SNHLY, FYNNEI. The CDR3 loop is CASSATPSREQYF. CDR3 coding DNA: TGTGCCAGCAGTGCGACACCTAGTAGGGAGCAGTACTTC.

V and J are TRBV15 and TRBJ1-5, with D unresolved. Germline lookup yields CDR1 LNHNV and CDR2 YYDKDF (reference sequence). The CDR3 is 16 amino acids. V lost 0 bases and J lost 1, with 10 bases in between. In DNA form, the CDR3 reads TGTGCCACCAGCAGAGATAGAACAGCCAGCAATCAGCCCCAGCATTTT. This sequence encodes CATSRDRTASNQPQHF.

CDR3 region: CASSTLAGGPHEQYF. CDR3 coding DNA: TGTGCCAGCAGCACCCTAGCGGGAGGGCCCCACGAGCAGTACTTC. V is TRBV11-2 and J is TRBJ2-7, with TRBD2 identical over 12 bases. The CDR3 contains 15 residues. With 5 bases clipped from V and 5 bases from J, the junction kept 7 bases outside the gene matches. Germline V gene lookup returns CDR1 SGHAT and CDR2 FQNNGV.

The rearrangement links TRBV20-1 to TRBJ1-2; 9 positions match TRBD1. The CDR3 loop spans 13 amino acids. V lost 8 bases to trimming and J lost 1 base; unmatched junction nucleotides: 5. Germline values: CDR1 DFQATT, CDR2 SNEGSKA (reference sequence). CDR3 bases: TGCAGTCAACGACAGGGGGGTAACTATGGCTACACCTTC. Translating it yields CSQRQGGNYGYTF.

The table lists this clonotype with a few counts. The rearrangement links TRBV24-1 to TRBJ2-2; maybe TRBD1 (6 bases). The V gene lost 5 bases and the J gene lost 3 bases, with 9 bases spanning the gap. This CDR3 is built from 14 residues. The germline V gene has CDR1 KGHDR and CDR2 SFDVKD. DNA of the CDR3: TGTGCCACCAGTGGGCCAGGGGACACCGGGGAGCTGTTTTTT. Protein sequence: CATSGPGDTGELFF.

Notes on this clonotype: At one end the junction does not follow the germline gene, possibly because of a read error. V and J are TRBV5-1 and TRBJ1-5, with D uncertain. The CDR3 is 13 residues long. Germline V gene lookup returns CDR1 SGHRS and CDR2 YFSETQ. The CDR3 DNA reads as TGCGCCAGCAGCACGGACCCCGATCAGCCCCAACATTTT. As protein: CASSTDPDQPQHF.

There are many counts of this clonotype. The rearrangement uses TRBV7-9 and TRBJ2-2; D is possibly TRBD1 or TRBD2 (5 bases each). Trimming cost V 5 bases and J 1 base, with 14 bases left between them. The CDR3 length is 16 residues. Germline V gives CDR1 SEHNR, CDR2 FQNEAQ (reference sequence). CDR3 residues: CASSPRDGMNTGELFF. Here the CDR3 DNA reads TGTGCCAGCAGCCCCCGGGACGGGATGAACACCGGGGAGCTGTTTTTT.

This clonotype was picked up many times. J is TRBJ2-2 and V is TRBV4-1; D is perhaps TRBD1 (5 bases). Trimming removed 1 base at V and 5 bases at J, with 11 bases between. Germline loops: CDR1 MGHRA, CDR2 YSYEKL. The CDR3 loop spans 15 amino acids. CDR3 region: CASSQVGVWTGELFF. The CDR3 DNA is TGCGCCAGCAGCCAAGTAGGGGTGTGGACCGGGGAGCTGTTTTTT.

This clonotype was observed many times. The chain is built from TRBV20-1 and TRBJ1-4; possible D gene TRBD1, 6 bases. Germline V gives CDR1 DFQATT, CDR2 SNEGSKA (reference sequence). Trimming left V 6 bases short and J 4 bases short, with 12 bases between. The CDR3 covers 13 residues. CDR3 in DNA: TGCAGTGCCAAAGGACAGATTAATGAAAAACTGTTTTTT. It is translated as CSAKGQINEKLFF.

Worth noting for this clonotype: One end of the junction fails to match germline, which may point to a read error. The rearrangement uses TRBV7-9 and TRBJ2-5; D gene uncertain. This CDR3 comprises 9 residues. Germline V gene data show CDR1 as SEHNR and CDR2 as FQNEAQ (reference sequence). The CDR3 reads CASSLSRNF. CDR3 DNA sequence: TGTGCCAGCAGCTTATCCCGGAACTTC. Full variable domain (missing parts from reference TRBV7-9 and TRBJ2-5): DTGVSQNPRHKITKRGQNVTFRCDPISEHNRLYWYRQTLGQGPEFLTYFQNEAQLEKSRLLSDRFSAERPKGSFSTLEIQRTEQGDSAMYLCASSLSRNFGPGTRLLVL.

The V and J genes are TRBV15 and TRBJ2-7; no reliable D call. V was cut by 10 bases and J by 6 bases, with 13 bases left in between. In germline, CDR1 is LNHNV, CDR2 YYDKDF (reference sequence). This CDR3 is built from 11 residues. CDR3 nucleotide sequence: TGTGCCAGCAGTTTAGATTTCGAGCAGTACTTC. Amino acid sequence: CASSLDFEQYF.

This chain connects TRBV10-3 to TRBJ1-4, with TRBD1 identical over 9 bases. CDR1 ENHRY and CDR2 SYGVKD come from the germline V gene. This CDR3 has 17 amino acids. The junction had 8 bases not matched to a gene; V was cut back by 6 bases and J by 0 bases. Written as DNA, the CDR3 is TGTGCCATCAGCGGACAGGGGCAGGCGTCAACTAATGAAAAACTGTTTTTT. The encoded protein is CAISGQGQASTNEKLFF.

There are many counts of this clonotype. The genes are TRBV6-5 and TRBJ2-7, with D perhaps given as TRBD1 or TRBD2 (7 bases each). There are 12 residues in the CDR3. Looked up from germline, CDR1 is MNHEY and CDR2 is SVGAGI. This CDR3 is CGEGTVPYEQYF. The CDR3 DNA follows: TGTGGGGAGGGGACAGTACCCTACGAGCAGTACTTC.